This TCR beta chain was identified during a study of cytomegalovirus exposure and HLA in healthy donors. This clone has only a few counts. Its antigen is as yet unknown. Amplification used 60 Vbeta primers and 13 Jbeta primers. Profiled with immunoSEQ multiplex PCR; TCRdb holds only in-frame clones, not every one. The table records hundreds of thousands of clones, around nine tenths of them present only once. This CDR3 is 13 amino acids long. Looked up from germline, CDR1 is SEHNR and CDR2 is FQNEAQ (reference sequence). V dropped 4 bases and J dropped 2 bases, with 8 bases sitting between them. General study points: Rates of TCR association differed by HLA locus in a later analysis, with DRB1 highest and HLA-C lowest. Researchers catalogued 164 TCR beta chains as cytomegalovirus-associated.

This sequence was found in a woman aged 18 to 35 in good health and CMV-seronegative. J is TRBJ1-2 and V is TRBV7-9; D might be TRBD1 (5 bases). Source material: PBMCs. The DNA of the CDR3 is TGTGCCAGCAGCTACACAGGAAACTATGGCTACACCTTC. It is translated as CASSYTGNYGYTF.